What follows are 21 T cell receptor beta chains derived from one specimen sequenced in a study of T cells in Graves' hyperthyroidism and ophthalmopathy. The TCR beta CDR3 regions underwent amplification using RNA transcripts as the source. The study used the HTBI primer set for a first-round RT-PCR of the TCR CDR3. TCRdb independently ran MiXCR on the multiplex PCR reads; one entry per CDR3 protein. The sample records 400,000 to 600,000 distinct CDR3 sequences, less than 25% being singletons. The specimen was blood. The receptors shown here come from a man aged 18-30 years with Graves' hyperthyroidism.

The V and J genes are TRBV6-5 and TRBJ1-5, with 7 bases that match TRBD1. The ends lost 0 bases at V and 5 bases at J; junction bases unmatched: 1. Germline V CDR1 and CDR2: MNHEY, SVGAGI. The CDR3 spans 14 residues. The chain's CDR3 is CASSYSGTDQPQHF. CDR3 DNA sequence: TGTGCCAGCAGTTACTCGGGGACAGATCAGCCCCAGCATTTT.

This clonotype came up many times. This chain joins TRBV19 and TRBJ1-3, with D uncertain. The germline V and J ends were trimmed by 5 bases and 2 bases, with 16 bases remaining between them. The CDR3 is 16 amino acids. CDR1 LNHDA and CDR2 SQIVND come from the germline V gene (reference sequence). The CDR3 DNA sequence: TGTGCCAGTAGTCCCCCCGGACGGATAACTGGAAACACCATATATTTT. Translation: CASSPPGRITGNTIYF.

There are a few counts of this clonotype. The chain recombines TRBV28 with TRBJ1-5; D is unclear. This CDR3 has 15 amino acids. The germline gives CDR1 MDHEN, CDR2 SYDVKM. The V and J ends lost 5 bases and 4 bases respectively, with 15 bases between them. The CDR3 DNA reads as TGTGCCAGCAGTCACTACATCATACTAAATCAGCCCCAGCATTTT. This sequence encodes CASSHYIILNQPQHF.

This clonotype came up many times. The CDR3 bases are TGTGCCAGCAGCCCACAGGGGGTTACTGAAGCTTTCTTT. Protein product: CASSPQGVTEAFF. The V and J genes are TRBV6-1 and TRBJ1-1; 8 bases agree with TRBD1. The V gene end was trimmed by 6 bases and the J gene end by 5 bases; junction bases not matched to a gene: 5. Germline V gene sequence: CDR1 MNHNS, CDR2 SASEGT. This CDR3 region has 13 residues.

This clonotype was detected ten times or more. V usage is TRBV7-8 and J usage is TRBJ1-2; TRBD1 might be the D (6 bases). Germline V gives CDR1 SGHVS, CDR2 FQNEAQ. The CDR3 runs to 14 residues. V was shortened by 4 bases and J by 2 bases, with 11 bases between the two germline ends. The CDR3 is CASSSTGTNYGYTF. CDR3 bases: TGTGCCAGCAGCTCTACCGGGACAAACTATGGCTACACCTTC.

The CDR3 DNA is TGCAGTGCTATTCGTCAGGACGGAGGATATGGCTACACCTTC. It encodes CSAIRQDGGYGYTF. The chain carries TRBV20-1 and TRBJ1-2; no clear D gene. V lost 4 bases and J lost 5, with 17 bases in between. There are 14 residues in the CDR3. The germline CDR1 and CDR2 sequences are DFQATT and SNEGSKA (reference sequence).

The chain is built from TRBV3-1 and TRBJ2-7; 9 nucleotides line up with TRBD1. Germline V gene lookup returns CDR1 LGHDT and CDR2 YNNKEL (reference sequence). The ends lost 4 bases at V and 3 bases at J; junction bases unmatched: 13. CDR3 length: 17 residues. CDR3 nucleotides: TGTGCCAGCAGCCGGCCCACCAAAGGGGACAGGGTCTACGAGCAGTACTTC. It translates to CASSRPTKGDRVYEQYF.

V and J are TRBV29-1 and TRBJ1-1; the match to TRBD1 covers 11 bases. The CDR3 has 14 amino acids. V trimming: 2 bases; J trimming: 4 bases; junction bases outside the gene matches: 3. Per germline, CDR1 SQVTM and CDR2 ANQGSEA. CDR3 in amino acids: CSVETGTGGTEAFF. The CDR3 DNA is TGCAGCGTTGAAACCGGGACAGGGGGCACTGAAGCTTTCTTT.

This clonotype was observed many times. This rearrangement joins TRBV30 to TRBJ2-2; D gene unclear. The CDR3 consists of 13 residues. The V end lost 3 bases, the J end lost 6 bases, and 11 bases lay between the germline ends. Germline CDR1 is GTSNPN and CDR2 is SVGIG (reference sequence). CDR3 sequence (DNA): TGTGCCTGGAGCGGTACGTCTCCCGGGGAGCTGTTTTTT. Protein: CAWSGTSPGELFF.

In its sample, this clonotype was seen many times. The DNA for the CDR3 is TGCAGCGTTGGAGCCAACGGGAGGGACTCCTACACCTTC. It is translated as CSVGANGRDSYTF. The chain joins TRBV29-1 to TRBJ1-2; weak D call: TRBD1 (5 bases). CDR3 length: 13 residues. Germline-derived CDR1 and CDR2 are SQVTM and ANQGSEA. Trimming pared 4 bases from V and 10 bases from J, leaving 19 bases between. Filled out from reference TRBV29-1 and TRBJ1-2, the complete variable domain reads SAVISQKPSRDICQRGTSLTIQCQVDSQVTMMFWYRQQPGQSLTLIATANQGSEATYESGFVIDKFPISRPNLTFSTLTVSNMSPEDSSIYLCSVGANGRDSYTFGSGTRLTVV.

In its sample, this clonotype was seen many times. This chain uses TRBV4-1 with TRBJ2-5, with 10 bases lining up with TRBD2. J lost 2 bases, V lost 0 bases, and 6 bases had no gene match. This CDR3 is built from 17 residues. Looked up from germline, CDR1 is MGHRA and CDR2 is YSYEKL. The CDR3 sequence: CASSQEVSGGLQETQYF. CDR3 DNA sequence: TGCGCCAGCAGCCAAGAGGTTAGCGGGGGGTTACAAGAGACCCAGTACTTC.

This clonotype was observed many times. The gene calls are TRBV28 and TRBJ2-7; D ambiguous. V lost 3 bases to trimming and J lost 2 bases, with 8 bases between them. This CDR3 contains 13 residues. CDR1 MDHEN and CDR2 SYDVKM come from the germline V gene. The chain's CDR3 is CASSLSDTYEQYF. The CDR3 DNA reads as TGTGCCAGCAGTTTGTCAGACACCTACGAGCAGTACTTC. The variable domain in full, completed from reference TRBV28 and TRBJ2-7, reads DVKVTQSSRYLVKRTGEKVFLECVQDMDHENMFWYRQDPGLGLRLIYFSYDVKMKEKGDIPEGYSVSREKKERFSLILESASTNQTSMYLCASSLSDTYEQYFGPGTRLTVT.

This clonotype was recorded many times. The rearrangement joins TRBV28 to TRBJ1-2; TRBD1 aligns across 8 bases. The junction had 2 bases not matched to a gene; V was cut back by 8 bases and J by 0 bases. The V gene's germline CDR1 is MDHEN and CDR2 SYDVKM. The CDR3 runs to 13 residues. The CDR3 DNA sequence: TGTGCCAGCCGACAGGGGACTAACTATGGCTACACCTTC. Its protein product is CASRQGTNYGYTF.

This clonotype was counted at least ten times. The V and J genes are TRBV11-2 and TRBJ1-1, with no clear D. The CDR3 loop spans 13 amino acids. Germline CDR1 reads SGHAT; CDR2 reads FQNNGV. V gave up 4 bases and J gave up 6 bases, with 12 bases separating them. This CDR3 is CASSSGPGPEAFF. The CDR3 nucleotides read TGTGCCAGCAGCTCCGGGCCCGGCCCTGAAGCTTTCTTT.

This clonotype was counted many times. An end of the junction does not agree with germline; a read error may underlie this. The chain is built from TRBV5-1 and TRBJ1-5; D perhaps matches TRBD1 (5 bases). CDR1 and CDR2 from the germline V gene are SGHRS and YFSETQ. This CDR3 is built from 14 residues. Here the CDR3 DNA reads TGTGCCAGCAGTTCGGGGCTAGGCAATCAGCCCCAGCATTTT. Translating gives CASSSGLGNQPQHF.

The genes are TRBV2 and TRBJ2-5, with 7 bases fitting TRBD2. From germline, CDR1 is SNHLY and CDR2 FYNNEI. V lost 5 bases to trimming and J lost 5 bases; unmatched junction nucleotides: 8. This CDR3 spans 14 amino acids. CDR3 nucleotide sequence: TGTGCCAGCAGTCGGCGGGAGATCTGGGAGACCCAGTACTTC. It is translated as CASSRREIWETQYF.

Many counts were recorded for this clonotype. The chain has TRBV5-1 and TRBJ2-5, with D perhaps TRBD2 (7 bases). This CDR3 is built from 15 residues. CDR1 is SGHRS and CDR2 is YFSETQ in the germline V gene. Trimming removed 6 bases at V and 1 base at J, with 16 bases between. Here the CDR3 DNA reads TGCGCCAGCACCTTAACGGGGGGCGGCCAAGAGACCCAGTACTTC. The encoded protein is CASTLTGGGQETQYF.

This clonotype has more than one count but fewer than ten. V usage is TRBV19 and J usage is TRBJ1-2, with D possibly matching TRBD1 (6 bases). The germline V gene has CDR1 LNHDA and CDR2 SQIVND (reference sequence). With 8 bases removed from V and 2 bases from J, the gap between germline ends came to 15 bases. This CDR3 has 14 residues. CDR3 nucleotides: TGTGCCAGTGGGCCGGAGGGGGTGAACTATGGCTACACCTTC. It is translated as CASGPEGVNYGYTF.

This chain uses TRBV6-1 with TRBJ1-5, with 10 bases that match TRBD1. CDR1 MNHNS and CDR2 SASEGT come from the germline V gene. V gave up 8 bases and J gave up 2 bases; unmatched junction bases: 6. The CDR3 length is 15 residues. This chain's CDR3 is CASRDRGRGNQPQHF. CDR3 nucleotide sequence: TGTGCCAGCCGGGACAGGGGTAGGGGCAATCAGCCCCAGCATTTT.

This clonotype was counted ten times or more. The gene calls are TRBV2 and TRBJ1-2; a weak D match, TRBD1 (6 bases). V lost 10 bases, J lost 1 base, and 16 bases lay in between. The CDR3 is 14 amino acids. Per germline, CDR1 SNHLY and CDR2 FYNNEI. The chain's CDR3 is CATGKNRDNYGYTF. CDR3 nucleotide sequence: TGTGCCACCGGAAAGAACAGGGATAACTATGGCTACACCTTC.

This chain links TRBV12-5 with TRBJ1-5; 7 bases match TRBD1. Trimming took 3 bases from V and 1 from J; bases not matched to a gene: 12. The CDR3 is 18 residues long. CDR1 is LGHNT, CDR2 FRNRAP, per germline. This chain's CDR3 is CASGFQPWGQLSNQPQHF. The CDR3 DNA is TGTGCTAGTGGTTTCCAACCCTGGGGACAGCTAAGCAATCAGCCCCAGCATTTT.